These 10 T cell receptor beta chains were all obtained from the same sample, sequenced in a study of neurological immune-mediated disorders. TCRdb re-called the 5' RACE reads through MiXCR, storing one row per CDR3 protein. The sample carries about 65,000 distinct CDR3 sequences, over 4% recorded once. Source material: PBMCs. The receptor set was obtained from a man aged 50 to 60 with multiple sclerosis.

This clonotype was seen ten or more times. This sequence joins TRBV7-9 and TRBJ2-3; 8 bases line up with TRBD2. V trimming: 8 bases; J trimming: 1 base; junction bases outside the gene matches: 2. Germline V gene lookup returns CDR1 SEHNR and CDR2 FQNEAQ (reference sequence). The CDR3 has 13 amino acids. The CDR3 DNA is TGTGCCAGCGGAGCGGGGGGCACAGATACGCAGTATTTT. Amino acid sequence: CASGAGGTDTQYF.

This clonotype has at least ten counts. The V call is TRBV12-5, the J call TRBJ2-3; weak D call: TRBD2 (6 bases). This CDR3 comprises 13 residues. V was trimmed by 4 bases and J by 3 bases, leaving 8 bases between them. Germline V gene sequence: CDR1 LGHNT, CDR2 FRNRAP. CDR3 residues: CASGWRGTDTQYF. CDR3 DNA sequence: TGTGCTAGTGGTTGGCGGGGTACAGATACGCAGTATTTT. Full variable domain (outside the CDR3, taken from reference TRBV12-5 and TRBJ2-3): DARVTQTPRHKVTEMGQEVTMRCQPILGHNTVFWYRQTMMQGLELLAYFRNRAPLDDSGMPKDRFSAEMPDATLATLKIQPSEPRDSAVYFCASGWRGTDTQYFGPGTRLTVL.

There are a few counts of this clonotype. This rearrangement joins TRBV10-2 to TRBJ2-7, with 7 bases lining up with TRBD1. Per the germline V gene, CDR1 is WSHSY and CDR2 is SAAADI. The CDR3 loop spans 12 amino acids. The V and J ends lost 4 bases and 6 bases, in that order; junction bases with no gene match: 3. The CDR3 DNA reads TGCGCCAGCAGTGCGACAGGGAGCGAGCAGTACGTC. Protein sequence: CASSATGSEQYV.

This clonotype was counted only a few times. The V gene is TRBV3-1, the J gene TRBJ1-3; 8 bases are shared with TRBD1. CDR3 length: 13 residues. Germline V gene data show CDR1 as LGHDT and CDR2 as YNNKEL (reference sequence). V lost 7 bases, J lost 4 bases, and 3 bases stayed unmatched. The chain's CDR3 is CASTDRGGNTIYF. In DNA form, the CDR3 reads TGTGCCAGCACCGACAGGGGAGGAAACACCATATATTTT.

The table lists this clonotype with many counts. The chain employs TRBV6-6 and TRBJ1-1, with D hard to call. Trimming left V 4 bases short and J 7 bases short, with 10 bases between. This CDR3 is built from 12 residues. The V gene's germline CDR1 is MNHNY and CDR2 SVGAGI (reference sequence). CDR3 in amino acids: CASSLSGDEAFF. The CDR3 nucleotides read TGTGCCAGCAGTTTATCCGGCGATGAAGCTTTCTTT.

Remarks on this clonotype: Germline and junction disagree at one end, which may indicate a read error. The genes are TRBV12-3 or TRBV12-4 and TRBJ1-5, with D tentatively TRBD1 (6 bases). The CDR3 runs 13 residues. In DNA form, the CDR3 reads TGTGCCAGCAGTACAGGGTACAACCAGCCCCAGAATTTT. Amino acid sequence: CASSTGYNQPQNF.

This clonotype was seen ten or more times. This chain links TRBV6-6 with TRBJ1-5; D gene ambiguous. The CDR3 covers 14 residues. Germline V gives CDR1 MNHNY, CDR2 SVGAGI (reference sequence). Trimming took 2 bases from V and 7 from J, leaving 12 bases between them. This CDR3 is CASSYVGEGQPQHF. CDR3 sequence (DNA): TGTGCCAGCAGTTACGTAGGAGAAGGGCAGCCCCAGCATTTT.

This clonotype was observed many times. V usage is TRBV25-1 and J usage is TRBJ2-1; D is unresolved. Trimming stripped 5 bases from V and 7 bases from J, with 3 bases between. The CDR3 loop spans 10 amino acids. Germline CDR1 MGHDK, CDR2 SYGVNS. This CDR3 is CASSFNEQFF. The CDR3 nucleotides read TGTGCCAGCAGTTTTAATGAGCAGTTCTTC.

In its sample, this clonotype was seen many times. The V gene is TRBV6-1, the J gene TRBJ1-2; D might be TRBD1 (5 bases). The CDR3 has 14 residues. The germline V gene has CDR1 MNHNS and CDR2 SASEGT. Trimming removed 6 bases at V and 4 bases at J, with 15 bases between. The chain's CDR3 is CASRATDKAYGYTF. CDR3 in DNA: TGTGCCAGCAGGGCAACGGACAAGGCCTATGGCTACACCTTC.

This clonotype was observed at least ten times. One end of the junction does not line up with germline, which may come from a read error. The chain links TRBV28 to TRBJ1-5, with D maybe TRBD1 (5 bases). Looked up from germline, CDR1 is MDHEN and CDR2 is SYDVKM. This CDR3 contains 16 residues. The CDR3, as DNA: TGTGCCAGCAGTTTCGGGTGGGACGCATTCAGACAGCCCCAGAATTTT. Its protein product is CASSFGWDAFRQPQNF. The full variable domain, with the rest looked up from reference TRBV28 and TRBJ1-5, is DVKVTQSSRYLVKRTGEKVFLECVQDMDHENMFWYRQDPGLGLRLIYFSYDVKMKEKGDIPEGYSVSREKKERFSLILESASTNQTSMYLCASSFGWDAFRQPQNFGDGTRLSIL.